This T cell receptor beta chain is from a study of control samples from healthy donors and cancer patients. Trimming cost V 5 bases and J 1 base, with 18 bases left between them. Germline CDR1 is MDHEN and CDR2 is SYDVKM. This CDR3 spans 16 amino acids. Generated by immunoSEQ multiplex PCR, the TCRdb table keeps only in-frame clones and is missing some. The table shows some 410,000 clones, with about 93% occurring only once. Specimen: PBMCs. This rearrangement joins TRBV28 to TRBJ2-7; either TRBD1 or TRBD2 may supply D (5 bases each). This clonotype originated in a man aged 40-49 years with head and neck cancer. CDR3 sequence (DNA): TGTGCCAGCAGTCTACGGGGCAGGGAGAGATCCTACGAGCAGTACTTC. Amino acid sequence: CASSLRGRERSYEQYF.